The rows below give T cell receptor beta chains drawn from one sample of a study of beta chain features in type 1 diabetes. Method: immunoSEQ multiplex PCR; TCRdb's copy keeps in-frame clones and lacks some. The table has 680,000 or so clones, roughly 13% seen once. The sample comprised naive CD4+ T cells from blood. The receptor source for this set is a man aged 18 to 29 with type 1 diabetes. Both conserved end residues are part of each CDR3. Fields, in order: CDR3 DNA, CDR3 protein, D gene, clone size, V gene, CDR3 length, J gene. The D gene is left open where the match is weak. Some rows mark clone size as missing; the rest say once, few, many or name a class of expanded clone.

CDR3nt: TGTGCCAGCAGTTTAGGAGGGAGCACCGGGGAGCTGTTTTTT; CDR3aa: CASSLGGSTGELFF; d_gene: -; abundance: few; v_gene: TRBV28; len: 14; j_gene: TRBJ2-2
CDR3nt: TGCGCCAGCAGCCAAGCGGGACAGGGAAACAATCAGCCCCAGCATTTT; CDR3aa: CASSQAGQGNNQPQHF; d_gene: TRBD1; abundance: once; v_gene: TRBV4-1; len: 16; j_gene: TRBJ1-5
CDR3nt: TGTGCCAGCAGTGAGGTGCCTGAATACACCGGGGAGCTGTTTTTT; CDR3aa: CASSEVPEYTGELFF; d_gene: -; abundance: -; v_gene: TRBV2; len: 15; j_gene: TRBJ2-2
CDR3nt: TGTGCCAGCTCACCTATGACAGCCACGGCGGGGGAAAAACTGTTTTTT; CDR3aa: CASSPMTATAGEKLFF; d_gene: -; abundance: few; v_gene: TRBV18; len: 16; j_gene: TRBJ1-4
CDR3nt: TGTGCCAGCAGCCCCCATGTGCGCCGGGACAGGGAGTACGAGCAGTACTTC; CDR3aa: CASSPHVRRDREYEQYF; d_gene: TRBD1; abundance: few; v_gene: TRBV4-2; len: 17; j_gene: TRBJ2-7
CDR3nt: TGTGCCAGCAGGTTACAGGAGTACTTTTCCTACGAGCAGTACTTC; CDR3aa: CASRLQEYFSYEQYF; d_gene: -; abundance: -; v_gene: TRBV6-1; len: 15; j_gene: TRBJ2-7
CDR3nt: TGTGCCTGGAGGCGAGGGGGCACTGAAGCTTTCTTT; CDR3aa: CAWRRGGTEAFF; d_gene: -; abundance: -; v_gene: TRBV30; len: 12; j_gene: TRBJ1-1
CDR3nt: TGTGCCTGGAGTCTGGGTGTAGGAGAAAAACTGTTTTTT; CDR3aa: CAWSLGVGEKLFF; d_gene: -; abundance: -; v_gene: TRBV30; len: 13; j_gene: TRBJ1-4
CDR3nt: TGTGCCACCAGCAGCCCCTCCTACTCTGGGGCCAACGTCCTGACTTTC; CDR3aa: CATSSPSYSGANVLTF; d_gene: -; abundance: -; v_gene: TRBV15; len: 16; j_gene: TRBJ2-6
CDR3nt: TGTGCCAGCAGCGTAGATGGGGTACTAACCGGGGAGCTGTTTTTT; CDR3aa: CASSVDGVLTGELFF; d_gene: -; abundance: -; v_gene: TRBV9; len: 15; j_gene: TRBJ2-2
CDR3nt: TGTGCCTGGGACCTCCCGGGGGGTACCTTGGAGCAGTACTTC; CDR3aa: CAWDLPGGTLEQYF; d_gene: TRBD2; abundance: few; v_gene: TRBV30; len: 14; j_gene: TRBJ2-7
CDR3nt: TGCAGCGTTGAGTCTCACAGGGGAATGGGCTACACCTTC; CDR3aa: CSVESHRGMGYTF; d_gene: TRBD1; abundance: -; v_gene: TRBV29-1; len: 13; j_gene: TRBJ1-2
CDR3nt: TGTGCCAGCAGCTCGCTTGCAGATACGCAGTATTTT; CDR3aa: CASSSLADTQYF; d_gene: -; abundance: -; v_gene: TRBV5-4; len: 12; j_gene: TRBJ2-3
CDR3nt: TGTGCCAGCAGCTTAGCCGAGGGGTATGGCTATGGCTACACCTTC; CDR3aa: CASSLAEGYGYGYTF; d_gene: -; abundance: few; v_gene: TRBV7-9; len: 15; j_gene: TRBJ1-2
CDR3nt: TGTGCCATGCTAGCGGGGGCCAACACCGGGGAGCTGTTTTTT; CDR3aa: CAMLAGANTGELFF; d_gene: TRBD2; abundance: -; v_gene: TRBV10-3; len: 14; j_gene: TRBJ2-2
CDR3nt: TGTGCCAGCAGCAAAGGTGTAATAACGGCGGGCTACACCTTC; CDR3aa: CASSKGVITAGYTF; d_gene: -; abundance: few; v_gene: TRBV21-1; len: 14; j_gene: TRBJ1-2